The present entry profiles one TCR beta chain with its context. In the authors' workflow: Reference gene primer amplification yielded estimated nucleated cell counts. Sequencing used immunoSEQ multiplex PCR; TCRdb keeps in-frame clones, though not all of them. The V and J calls and clone size are taken from that table; D and trimming were inferred from the DNA. The table lists 35,000 to 45,000 clones, about 80% of them singletons, with roughly 13% in the top ten. The data belong to a study of blood T cell repertoires in COVID-19. Background on the study: Acute-phase and convalescent COVID-19 samples originated in the United States, Italy and Spain. The cDNA or gDNA used as material had been derived from T cells, B-cell-depleted T cells, or PBMCs.

The TCR comes from a human donor in a cohort sampled during active COVID-19. Source material: peripheral blood.

The CDR3 spells CASSLEQGAGYGYTF. CDR3 DNA: TGTGCCAGCTCATTGGAACAGGGGGCCGGCTATGGCTACACCTTC. The chain uses TRBV18 and TRBJ1-2; 9 bases are a match to TRBD1. The germline V gene has CDR1 KGHSH and CDR2 LQKENI. This CDR3 is 15 amino acids long. With 5 bases clipped from V and 4 bases from J, the junction kept 8 bases outside the gene matches. Complete variable domain (other parts from reference TRBV18 and TRBJ1-2): NAGVMQNPRHLVRRRGQEARLRCSPMKGHSHVYWYRQLPEEGLKFMVYLQKENIIDESGMPKERFSAEFPKEGPSILRIQQVVRGDSAAYFCASSLEQGAGYGYTFGSGTRLTVV.